The 14 T cell receptor beta chains below were found in one sample sequenced in a study of OX40 agonist ivuxolimab in advanced cancers. Only in-frame clones appear in the TCRdb table, and some are missing; sequencing was by immunoSEQ multiplex PCR. This table holds some 70,000 clones, roughly nine tenths found once. This specimen was CD4+ or CD8+ T cells sorted from blood, taken in a trial of the OX40 agonist ivuxolimab. The receptor source for this set is an adult with an advanced solid tumor such as melanoma, head and neck, liver or kidney cancer.

The genes are TRBV6-5 and TRBJ2-2; no reliable D call. The germline gives CDR1 MNHEY, CDR2 SVGAGI. The CDR3 contains 13 residues. V was clipped by 6 bases and J by 3 bases, with 8 bases between them. For the CDR3, the DNA is TGTGCCAGCAGCTGGGGTCACACCGGGGAGCTGTTTTTT. It codes for CASSWGHTGELFF.

This chain uses TRBV18 with TRBJ1-1, with a possible D match to TRBD1 (5 bases). The CDR3 contains 13 residues. The germline V and J ends were trimmed by 0 bases and 5 bases, with 7 bases remaining between them. CDR1 is KGHSH and CDR2 is LQKENI in the germline V gene. The DNA for the CDR3 is TGTGCCAGCTCACCACCGCGACAGACTGAAGCTTTCTTT. The encoded protein is CASSPPRQTEAFF.

The chain uses TRBV5-5 and TRBJ2-7, with 9 nucleotides matching TRBD2. Trimming took 0 bases from V and 1 from J; bases not matched to a gene: 5. Germline lookup yields CDR1 SGHKS and CDR2 YYEKEE (reference sequence). There are 16 residues in the CDR3. The CDR3 here is CASSLEGSGRSYEQYF. The CDR3 region has the DNA TGTGCCAGCAGCTTGGAGGGTAGCGGGAGATCCTACGAGCAGTACTTC.

The V and J genes are TRBV18 and TRBJ2-5, with 7 bases fitting TRBD2. The CDR3 contains 15 residues. Germline assignment: CDR1 KGHSH and CDR2 LQKENI. Unmatched junction bases numbered 8, after V lost 2 bases and J lost 5 bases. This CDR3 reads CASSPRGRAAETQYF. As DNA, the CDR3 is TGTGCCAGCTCACCAAGAGGGAGGGCCGCGGAGACCCAGTACTTC.

The chain is built from TRBV28 and TRBJ2-3; weak D call: TRBD1 (6 bases). The CDR3 is 15 amino acids. V lost 3 bases to trimming and J lost 4 bases, with 14 bases between them. The germline gives CDR1 MDHEN, CDR2 SYDVKM. The CDR3 nucleotides are TGTGCCAGCAGTTTCGAATACAGGGCGGCAGATACGCAGTATTTT. This codes for CASSFEYRAADTQYF.

This rearrangement joins TRBV14 to TRBJ2-1; D might be TRBD2 (6 bases). The germline V and J ends were trimmed by 4 bases and 4 bases, with 17 bases remaining between them. The germline gives CDR1 SGHDN, CDR2 FVKESK. The CDR3 has 16 residues. The CDR3 DNA reads as TGTGCCAGCAGCCCAAAAAGCCTAGCGCCTTACAATGAGCAGTTCTTC. This translates into CASSPKSLAPYNEQFF.

J is TRBJ1-2 and V is TRBV7-9, with D possibly matching TRBD1 (6 bases). V dropped 3 bases and J dropped 1 base, with 15 bases sitting between them. The CDR3 length is 16 residues. CDR1 is SEHNR and CDR2 is FQNEAQ in the germline V gene (reference sequence). CDR3 sequence reads: CASSLGGQSGNYGYTF. The CDR3 DNA is TGTGCCAGCAGCTTGGGGGGGCAGAGTGGTAACTATGGCTACACCTTC.

The J gene is TRBJ2-7, the V gene TRBV19, with D perhaps matching TRBD1 or TRBD2 (5 bases each). Germline V CDR1 and CDR2: LNHDA, SQIVND (reference sequence). There are 13 residues in the CDR3. V lost 4 bases and J lost 0, with 7 bases in between. The CDR3 DNA is TGTGCCAGTAGTAGGGACCACTCCTACGAGCAGTACTTC. Protein: CASSRDHSYEQYF.

The gene calls are TRBV7-9 and TRBJ1-1; no firm D call. The germline gives CDR1 SEHNR, CDR2 FQNEAQ (reference sequence). V lost 1 base to trimming and J lost 0 bases, with 6 bases between them. The CDR3 is 14 residues long. In DNA, the CDR3 is TGTGCCAGCAGCTTAGGGGCGTTGAACACTGAAGCTTTCTTT. It yields the protein CASSLGALNTEAFF.

The rearrangement uses TRBV18 and TRBJ2-6; TRBD1 matches at 9 bases. From germline, CDR1 is KGHSH and CDR2 LQKENI. V was pared by 1 base and J by 0 bases, with 7 bases of the junction left unmatched. This CDR3 spans 19 amino acids. The CDR3 sequence is CASSPQPGQGVSGANVLTF. The DNA for the CDR3 is TGTGCCAGCTCACCACAACCGGGACAGGGTGTCTCTGGGGCCAACGTCCTGACTTTC. Based on the CDR3 plus reference TRBV18 and TRBJ2-6, the full variable domain is NAGVMQNPRHLVRRRGQEARLRCSPMKGHSHVYWYRQLPEEGLKFMVYLQKENIIDESGMPKERFSAEFPKEGPSILRIQQVVRGDSAAYFCASSPQPGQGVSGANVLTFGAGSRLTVL.

The chain employs TRBV10-1 and TRBJ1-2; D gene uncertain. Germline V gives CDR1 WNHNN, CDR2 SYGVQD (reference sequence). Trimming shortened V by 5 bases and J by 4 bases, and 11 bases separated the two germline ends. The CDR3 consists of 13 residues. The CDR3 sequence is CASSIRFSYGYTF. The CDR3 DNA reads as TGCGCCAGCAGTATCAGGTTCAGCTATGGCTACACCTTC.

The genes are TRBV10-1 and TRBJ1-1, with D tentatively TRBD1 (5 bases). V was clipped by 5 bases and J by 2 bases, with 9 bases between them. The CDR3 is made up of 13 amino acids. Per the germline V gene, CDR1 is WNHNN and CDR2 is SYGVQD (reference sequence). As DNA, the CDR3 is TGCGCCAGCAGTCAGGGCCTAAACACTGAAGCTTTCTTT. Amino acids: CASSQGLNTEAFF.

The chain employs TRBV18 and TRBJ2-7, with D perhaps TRBD1 (5 bases). This CDR3 has 14 residues. The V end was cut by 6 bases, the J end by 5 bases, with 17 bases between. Germline CDR1 and CDR2: KGHSH and LQKENI. DNA for the CDR3: TGTGCCAGCTCTCCCAGGGTTCCCCCTGACGAGCAGTACTTC. As protein: CASSPRVPPDEQYF.

This chain connects TRBV28 to TRBJ2-5; 8 bases are shared with TRBD1. Germline V gene lookup returns CDR1 MDHEN and CDR2 SYDVKM. V shed 5 bases, J shed 5 bases, and the junction held 10 bases outside the gene matches. The CDR3 is 15 amino acids. The CDR3 nucleotides are TGTGCCAGCAGTCTATCCTCAGGGGGCGCGGAGACCCAGTACTTC. It yields the protein CASSLSSGGAETQYF.